This paragraph covers one TCR beta chain sequence. Original analysis: It was from reference gene primer amplification that nucleated cell counts were estimated. Some clones are missing from TCRdb's copy, which holds only in-frame ones; the method was immunoSEQ multiplex PCR. V, J and clone size reflect that table, while D and trimming were determined from the DNA. The table shows 100,000 or so clones, with around 85% occurring only once. This record belongs to a study of blood T cell repertoires in COVID-19. Whole-study context: From the United States, Italy and Spain came samples of acute and convalescent COVID-19.

This CDR3 contains 13 residues. V lost 3 bases and J 3 bases, leaving 9 bases between the germline ends. Germline CDR1 MNHEY, CDR2 SMNVEV (reference sequence). Material: peripheral blood. This TCR was sampled from a human donor in a cohort sampled during active COVID-19. V and J are TRBV27 and TRBJ2-7; D unclear. The CDR3 sequence is CASSFSRNYEQYF. As DNA, the CDR3 is TGTGCCAGCAGTTTTAGTCGAAACTACGAGCAGTACTTC.